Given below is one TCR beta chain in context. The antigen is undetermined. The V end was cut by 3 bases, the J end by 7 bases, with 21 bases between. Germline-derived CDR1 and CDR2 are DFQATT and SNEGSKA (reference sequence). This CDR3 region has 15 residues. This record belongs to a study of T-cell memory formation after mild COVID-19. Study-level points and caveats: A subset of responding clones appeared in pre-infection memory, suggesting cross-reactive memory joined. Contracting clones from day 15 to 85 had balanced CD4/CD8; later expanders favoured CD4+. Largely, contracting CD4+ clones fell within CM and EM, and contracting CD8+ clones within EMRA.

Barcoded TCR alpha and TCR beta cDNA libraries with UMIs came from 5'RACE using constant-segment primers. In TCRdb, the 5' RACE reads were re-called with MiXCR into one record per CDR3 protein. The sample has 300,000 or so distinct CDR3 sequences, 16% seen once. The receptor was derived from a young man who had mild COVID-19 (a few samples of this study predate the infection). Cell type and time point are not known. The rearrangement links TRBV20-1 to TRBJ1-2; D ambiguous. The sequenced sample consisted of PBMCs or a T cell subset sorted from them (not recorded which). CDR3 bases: TGCAGTGCTAGCGGCCAAGGGCCGAAAGCCGGTGGCTACACCTTC. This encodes CSASGQGPKAGGYTF.